The clone carrying this T cell receptor beta chain came up a few times. What it binds is not known. Trimming took off 8 bases at V and 4 bases at J, with 14 bases between the two ends. CDR1 LNHDA and CDR2 SQIVND come from the germline V gene (reference sequence). This CDR3 has 14 residues. The data were obtained in a study of cytomegalovirus exposure and HLA in healthy donors. Points from the study as a whole: Later work found most CMV-associated TCR beta chains apparently HLA-restricted.

PCR was performed using 60 Vbeta and 13 Jbeta primers. Sequenced by immunoSEQ multiplex PCR; TCRdb stores in-frame clones only, minus some. The sample contains 150,000 or so clones, around 74% of which appear only once. The sequence was obtained from a female donor in good health and CMV-seronegative. Material: PBMCs. The gene calls are TRBV19 and TRBJ2-2, with a tentative D call TRBD2 (6 bases). The CDR3 DNA sequence: TGTGCCAGTCGGCGGGATTTCGGCACCGGGGAGCTGTTTTTT. This gives the protein CASRRDFGTGELFF. The full variable domain, its missing parts supplied by reference TRBV19 and TRBJ2-2, is DGGITQSPKYLFRKEGQNVTLSCEQNLNHDAMYWYRQDPGQGLRLIYYSQIVNDFQKGDIAEGYSVSREKKESFPLTVTSAQKNPTAFYLCASRRDFGTGELFFGEGSRLTVL.